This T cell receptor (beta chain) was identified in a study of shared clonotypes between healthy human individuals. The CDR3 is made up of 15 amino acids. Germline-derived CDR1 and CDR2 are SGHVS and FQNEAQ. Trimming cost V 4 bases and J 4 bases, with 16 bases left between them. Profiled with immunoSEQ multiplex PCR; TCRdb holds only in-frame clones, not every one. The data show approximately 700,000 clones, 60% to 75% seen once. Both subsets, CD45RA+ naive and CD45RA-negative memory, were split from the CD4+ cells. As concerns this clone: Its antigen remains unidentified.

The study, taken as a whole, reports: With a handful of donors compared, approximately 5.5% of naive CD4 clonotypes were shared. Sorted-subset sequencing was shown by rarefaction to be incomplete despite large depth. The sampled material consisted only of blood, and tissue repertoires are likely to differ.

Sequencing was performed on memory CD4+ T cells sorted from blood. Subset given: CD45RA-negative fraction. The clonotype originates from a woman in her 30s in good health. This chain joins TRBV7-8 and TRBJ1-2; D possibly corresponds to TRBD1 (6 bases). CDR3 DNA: TGTGCCAGCAGCTCTCTCGTGACAGGCCCCTATGGCTACACCTTC. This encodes CASSSLVTGPYGYTF.